This T cell receptor beta chain was recovered during a study of Graves' ophthalmopathy and Graves' hyperthyroidism. Losses at the gene ends were 4 bases for V and 0 bases for J; bases not matched to a gene: 6. CDR3 length: 14 amino acids. In germline, CDR1 is SQVTM, CDR2 ANQGSEA. Beta-chain TCR CDR3 regions were amplified from RNA transcripts. HTBI primers were used in a first-round RT-PCR, which preceded a second-round multiplex PCR. TCRdb called the multiplex PCR reads again in MiXCR, with one record for every CDR3 protein. The data show about 1.1 million distinct CDR3 sequences, about 38% seen once. There are many counts of this clonotype.

This TCR was recovered from an adult man with Graves' hyperthyroidism. The sequenced material came from peripheral blood or thyroid tissue (not recorded which). The V and J genes are TRBV29-1 and TRBJ2-7; TRBD1 matches at 7 bases. The DNA for the CDR3 is TGCAGCGTTGTAGGGGACAGCGGCTCCTACGAGCAGTACTTC. This codes for CSVVGDSGSYEQYF.